This T cell receptor beta chain was identified during a study of breast tumors, draining lymph nodes, adjacent tissues listed by TCRdb under 2016. Describing the broader study: TCR beta repertoires were compared across tumor, adjacent nontumor tissue and axillary lymph nodes obtained from breast cancer patients. In human breast cancer, the study set out to evaluate how tumor, surrounding tissue and draining lymph node repertoires relate to one another and whether T cells may move between these sites.

As regards this clonotype: Its target antigen remains unknown. This sequence may be a read error, since a much larger clone differs from it by one base.

Points the paper makes about the study in general: The data were considered consistent with the idea that most tumor T cells come from the lymph node and then expand in tumor tissue. T-cell repertoire diversity in tumors was found to be lower than in lymph nodes but higher than in nontumor tissue, and preferential V and J gene usage was observed. The conclusion that tumor T cells originate in lymph nodes was presented as consistent with a hypothesis rather than as directly demonstrated. Tumor and nontumor tissue repertoires were significantly more similar in luminal-like than in basal-like breast cancer.

Unmatched junction bases come to 12, with V trimmed by 10 bases and J by 7 bases. The CDR3, from cysteine to phenylalanine, totals 14 residues. Here the CDR3 DNA is all that survives: 42 bases in frame from base 1. The sample was run on an Illumina HiSeq 2000. TCR beta chain libraries were generated by multiplex PCR amplification. High-throughput sequencing was used to analyze the amplified TCR beta chain products. TCRdb reworked the public reads: Q25 trimming with fastp, MiXCR clone assembly, productive beta chains retained. Each entry is one CDR3 protein sequence, shown with its most common DNA and genes. For this sample there are about 230,000 distinct CDR3 sequences; about 34% appear just once. The ten largest clones take up roughly 1.3% of the sample. Lymph node samples were obtained from the axillary draining lymph nodes of breast cancer patients.

The sequencing input was axillary lymph node tissue. The chain uses TRBV12-3 or TRBV12-4 and TRBJ1-4, with TRBD1 identical over 7 junction bases. This clonotype was sampled from a female donor with breast cancer. Some clones in this sample may be carry-over from other donors' samples. CDR3 reads: CANKPTGPREKLFF. Here is the DNA: TGTGCCAACAAGCCGACAGGGCCTCGTGAAAAACTGTTTTTT.